The 16 T cell receptor beta chains reported below all come from one sample, sequenced in a study of cytomegalovirus exposure and HLA in healthy donors. In the PCR, 60 Vbeta and 13 Jbeta primers were used. The method was immunoSEQ multiplex PCR; TCRdb's version includes in-frame clones alone and lacks a portion of them. The sample has roughly 190,000 clones, 82% seen once. Specimen: PBMCs. The receptors come from a woman aged 18-29 years in good health and CMV-seronegative.

The count of this clone is one. The V gene is TRBV10-3, the J gene TRBJ1-6; 8 bases align to TRBD1. Germline CDR1 ENHRY, CDR2 SYGVKD. CDR3 size: 15 residues. V shed 2 bases, J shed 6 bases, and the junction held 3 bases outside the gene matches. This chain's CDR3 is CAISEAGQGNSPLHF. Here the CDR3 DNA reads TGTGCCATCAGTGAGGCCGGACAGGGTAATTCACCCCTCCACTTT.

The chain uses TRBV13 and TRBJ1-4; D may be TRBD1 (6 bases). Germline V lookup: CDR1 PRHDT, CDR2 FYEKMQ (reference sequence). The CDR3 consists of 16 residues. Trimming removed 2 bases from V and 1 base from J, with 11 bases in between. The CDR3 DNA sequence: TGTGCCAGCAGCTTAACAGGGACGGGAACTAATGAAAAACTGTTTTTT. Amino acid sequence: CASSLTGTGTNEKLFF.

The chain joins TRBV7-8 to TRBJ2-7, with 7 bases lining up with TRBD1. The length of the CDR3 is 14 residues. V dropped 3 bases and J dropped 3; count of bases not matched to a gene: 5. Looked up from germline, CDR1 is SGHVS and CDR2 is FQNEAQ. CDR3 sequence reads: CASSFKGADYEQYF. As DNA, the CDR3 is TGTGCCAGCAGCTTTAAGGGGGCTGACTACGAGCAGTACTTC.

The chain carries TRBV7-9 and TRBJ2-1; TRBD2 matches at 11 bases. V gave up 5 bases and J gave up 8 bases; unmatched junction bases: 8. Germline CDR1 SEHNR, CDR2 FQNEAQ (reference sequence). The CDR3 covers 15 residues. CDR3 protein: CASSLLAGEGYEQFF. The CDR3, as DNA: TGTGCCAGCAGCCTACTAGCGGGAGAGGGTTATGAGCAGTTCTTC.

The gene calls are TRBV7-3 and TRBJ2-1; D is ambiguous. This CDR3 is 15 amino acids long. The V end was cut by 5 bases, the J end by 4 bases, with 15 bases between. Germline values: CDR1 SGHTA, CDR2 FQGTGA. Here the CDR3 reads CASSLEVSFYNEQFF. The CDR3 region has the DNA TGTGCCAGCAGCCTAGAGGTTAGCTTTTACAATGAGCAGTTCTTC.

J is TRBJ1-3 and V is TRBV15; perhaps TRBD1 as D (6 bases). The CDR3 runs 14 residues. The germline V gene has CDR1 LNHNV and CDR2 YYDKDF (reference sequence). V shed 8 bases and J shed 4 bases, with 15 bases lying between them. The chain's CDR3 is CATEVGAGGNTIYF. The CDR3 region has the DNA TGTGCCACCGAGGTGGGGGCGGGCGGAAACACCATATATTTT.

This clone was detected only a few times. V usage is TRBV27 and J usage is TRBJ2-6; no clear D. The ends were cut back, 5 bases at V and 0 bases at J, with 17 bases in the middle. In germline, CDR1 is MNHEY, CDR2 SMNVEV (reference sequence). The CDR3 has 18 amino acids. The CDR3 spells CASSTLPQVSSGANVLTF. The CDR3 DNA is TGTGCCAGCAGTACCTTGCCCCAGGTTAGCTCTGGGGCCAACGTCCTGACTTTC.

The rearrangement joins TRBV19 to TRBJ2-7; TRBD2 agrees at 12 bases. CDR3 length: 14 residues. J gave up 5 bases and V 6 bases, and 5 bases lay outside the gene matches. CDR1 is LNHDA, CDR2 SQIVND, per germline (reference sequence). The CDR3 DNA follows: TGTGCCAGTAGGACTAGCGGGAGCGGCCACGAGCAGTACTTC. Translating gives CASRTSGSGHEQYF. The full variable domain, rest sourced from reference TRBV19 and TRBJ2-7, is DGGITQSPKYLFRKEGQNVTLSCEQNLNHDAMYWYRQDPGQGLRLIYYSQIVNDFQKGDIAEGYSVSREKKESFPLTVTSAQKNPTAFYLCASRTSGSGHEQYFGPGTRLTVT.

This rearrangement joins TRBV15 to TRBJ1-2, with unresolved D. Trimming left V 0 bases short and J 3 bases short, with 14 bases between. In germline, CDR1 is LNHNV, CDR2 YYDKDF (reference sequence). The CDR3 covers 16 residues. In nucleotides, the CDR3 is TGTGCCACCAGCAGAGATCGGACTGTGGCTTACTATGGCTACACCTTC. It yields the protein CATSRDRTVAYYGYTF.

The genes are TRBV15 and TRBJ2-5, with 16 bases matching TRBD2. From germline, CDR1 is LNHNV and CDR2 YYDKDF (reference sequence). CDR3 length: 18 residues. V lost 2 bases and J lost 2; bases outside the gene matches: 5. The CDR3 sequence: CATSRPGLAGGRQETQYF. DNA of the CDR3: TGTGCCACCAGCAGACCGGGACTAGCGGGAGGGAGGCAAGAGACCCAGTACTTC.

The chain links TRBV7-7 to TRBJ2-5, with 13 bases lining up with TRBD2. The CDR3 has 15 amino acids. From germline, CDR1 is SSHAT and CDR2 FNYEAQ (reference sequence). V lost 3 bases, J lost 2 bases, and 0 bases stayed unmatched. The chain's CDR3 is CASSLGLAGQETQYF. The CDR3 bases are TGTGCCAGCAGCTTGGGACTAGCGGGACAAGAGACCCAGTACTTC.

The chain has TRBV6-1 and TRBJ2-1; 11 positions agree with TRBD2. Trimming took 4 bases from V and 10 from J; bases not matched to a gene: 12. The CDR3 covers 16 residues. CDR1 and CDR2 from the germline V gene are MNHNS and SASEGT. The chain's CDR3 is CASSAFLAGGPGEQFF. CDR3 nucleotide sequence: TGTGCCAGCAGTGCATTTTTAGCGGGAGGGCCGGGGGAGCAGTTCTTC.

In regard to this clone: At one boundary the junction diverges from the germline segment, which might be a read error. The rearrangement links TRBV7-9 to TRBJ2-5; 7 bases are shared with TRBD1. Germline lookup yields CDR1 SEHNR and CDR2 FQNEAQ (reference sequence). The CDR3 is 16 residues long. CDR3 DNA: TGTTCCAGCAGCTTAGCACCGGGACAGTCAAAAGAGACCCAGTACTTC. Translation gives CSSSLAPGQSKETQYF.

The genes are TRBV2 and TRBJ1-4, with D possibly TRBD1 on 6 matching bases. The V gene lost 5 bases and the J gene lost 3 bases, with 16 bases spanning the gap. The germline CDR1 and CDR2 sequences are SNHLY and FYNNEI. The CDR3 runs to 16 residues. CDR3 bases: TGTGCCAGCAGTATACAGGGTTTTGGGGCTAATGAAAAACTGTTTTTT. This encodes CASSIQGFGANEKLFF.

The chain joins TRBV29-1 to TRBJ1-5; the D is unclear. CDR3 size: 13 residues. Germline V gene sequence: CDR1 SQVTM, CDR2 ANQGSEA. V shed 4 bases and J shed 0 bases, with 7 bases lying between them. For the CDR3, the DNA is TGCAGCGTTGGTGCAGGTAGCAATCAGCCCCAGCATTTT. Its protein product is CSVGAGSNQPQHF.

The chain uses TRBV18 and TRBJ1-1; D is unclear. The CDR3 totals 16 residues. Trimming took off 2 bases at V and 0 bases at J, with 13 bases between the two ends. Germline lookup yields CDR1 KGHSH and CDR2 LQKENI. CDR3 coding DNA: TGTGCCAGCTCACCATCTTGGGCAGCTTTGAACACTGAAGCTTTCTTT. Its protein product is CASSPSWAALNTEAFF.